The subject of this entry is one T cell receptor beta chain. What it binds is not known. TCRdb independently ran MiXCR on the 5' RACE reads; one entry per CDR3 protein. The table includes 45,000 to 50,000 distinct CDR3 sequences, about 7.3% detected once. This entry is derived from a study of T-cell memory formation after mild COVID-19. Overall study results and limits: Second-wave clones peaking on day 37 lacked confirmed SARS-CoV-2 specificity.

The clonotype was recovered from a man aged 18-30 years who had mild COVID-19 (a few samples of this study predate the infection). Cell type and time point are not known. Source material: PBMCs or a T cell subset sorted from them (not recorded which).

The CDR3, as DNA: TGTGCCAGCAGCTTAGGGATAACAGGGTTCAAGACCCAGTACTTC. It specifies CASSLGITGFKTQYF. The chain couples TRBV7-2 to TRBJ2-5, with a tentative D call TRBD1 (6 bases). The CDR3 length is 15 residues. V lost 1 base and J 6 bases, leaving 15 bases between the germline ends. Germline-derived CDR1 and CDR2 are SGHTA and FQGNSA.